The 16 T cell receptor beta chains in this list originate from one sample, sequenced in a study of T-cell memory formation after mild COVID-19. TCRdb redid the calling of the 5' RACE reads with MiXCR, one entry per CDR3 protein. The sample lists under 550,000 distinct CDR3 sequences, approximately 18% occurring once. The sample taken for sequencing was PBMCs or a T cell subset sorted from them (not recorded which). The receptors originated from an adult woman who had mild COVID-19 (a few samples of this study predate the infection). Cell type and time point are not known.

The sample holds a few counts of this clonotype. The chain couples TRBV12-3 or TRBV12-4 to TRBJ1-4; no definite D call. With 6 bases removed from V and 13 bases from J, the gap between germline ends came to 12 bases. The CDR3 runs 11 residues. The CDR3 DNA is TGTGCCAGCAGCCCCCTAGTAGGACTGTTTTTT. Its translation is CASSPLVGLFF.

The V gene is TRBV20-1, the J gene TRBJ2-7; 13 positions agree with TRBD2. V dropped 1 base and J dropped 0; count of bases not matched to a gene: 9. The germline gives CDR1 DFQATT, CDR2 SNEGSKA (reference sequence). This CDR3 has 18 amino acids. As DNA, the CDR3 is TGCAGTGCTAGAGGGTTGGGGACTAGCGGGATGAGCTCCTACGAGCAGTACTTC. Residues: CSARGLGTSGMSSYEQYF.

The chain couples TRBV20-1 to TRBJ2-3; D is possibly TRBD1 or TRBD2 (6 bases each). The germline V gene encodes CDR1 DFQATT and CDR2 SNEGSKA (reference sequence). Trimming cost V 1 base and J 0 bases, with 14 bases left between them. This CDR3 is built from 16 residues. CDR3 nucleotides: TGCAGTGCTAGAGCGGGGGCAGGCTCTAGCACAGATACGCAGTATTTT. Its protein product is CSARAGAGSSTDTQYF.

The chain couples TRBV5-1 to TRBJ1-1; TRBD1 aligns across 8 bases. Germline CDR1 and CDR2: SGHRS and YFSETQ. V shed 5 bases and J 14 bases; nucleotides not matched to a gene: 11. The CDR3 consists of 12 residues. This CDR3 is CASRWDRSELFF. The CDR3, as DNA: TGCGCCAGCAGATGGGACAGGTCAGAGTTATTCTTT.

This clonotype was found a few times. The chain has TRBV25-1 and TRBJ2-1; D is undetermined. CDR3 length equals 14 residues. The ends were cut back, 11 bases at V and 4 bases at J, with 18 bases in the middle. Germline V gene sequence: CDR1 MGHDK, CDR2 SYGVNS. CDR3 in amino acids: CAPTQETAYNEQFF. CDR3 DNA sequence: TGTGCCCCCACTCAGGAGACTGCTTACAATGAGCAGTTCTTC. The full variable domain, with the rest looked up from reference TRBV25-1 and TRBJ2-1, is EADIYQTPRYLVIGTGKKITLECSQTMGHDKMYWYQQDPGMELHLIHYSYGVNSTEKGDLSSESTVSRIRTEHFPLTLESARPSHTSQYLCAPTQETAYNEQFFGPGTRLTVL.

In this sample, this clonotype turned up a few times. The chain joins TRBV19 to TRBJ2-7, with a weak D call TRBD1 (6 bases). CDR1 LNHDA and CDR2 SQIVND come from the germline V gene (reference sequence). V lost 5 bases to trimming and J lost 8 bases, with 22 bases between them. The CDR3 has 15 residues. The CDR3 reads CASSVLGTPEVKQYF. DNA for the CDR3: TGTGCCAGTAGTGTCCTCGGGACACCCGAGGTGAAGCAGTACTTC.

This clonotype turned up a few times. V gene TRBV20-1 combines with J gene TRBJ2-1; 10 nucleotides align to TRBD2. Germline V CDR1 and CDR2: DFQATT, SNEGSKA (reference sequence). The CDR3 loop spans 14 amino acids. J lost 3 bases, V lost 1 base, and 0 bases had no gene match. The CDR3 sequence is CSARASGSYNEQFF. CDR3 sequence (DNA): TGCAGTGCTAGAGCTAGCGGGAGCTACAATGAGCAGTTCTTC.

This clonotype showed up just a few times. This rearrangement joins TRBV29-1 to TRBJ2-3; TRBD2 aligns across 13 bases. The CDR3 loop spans 14 amino acids. The J segment lost 8 bases and the V segment lost 4 bases, leaving 6 bases of the junction unmatched. Germline loops: CDR1 SQVTM, CDR2 ANQGSEA. The CDR3 spells CSVGLAGGGSTQYF. As DNA, the CDR3 is TGCAGCGTTGGACTAGCGGGAGGAGGAAGTACGCAGTATTTT.

This clonotype was found many times. The chain has TRBV7-8 and TRBJ2-1, with 10 bases that match TRBD2. The CDR3 sequence is 16 residues long. The germline gives CDR1 SGHVS, CDR2 FQNEAQ. The J segment lost 6 bases and the V segment lost 1 base, leaving 6 bases of the junction unmatched. CDR3 DNA: TGTGCCAGCAGCTTAGGGCTAGCGGGAGTGGGCAATGAGCAGTTCTTC. This encodes CASSLGLAGVGNEQFF.

This clonotype showed up just a few times. This chain's CDR3 is CSVEAGEGNEQFF. DNA for the CDR3: TGCAGCGTTGAGGCAGGGGAGGGAAATGAGCAGTTCTTC. The chain links TRBV29-1 to TRBJ2-1; a weak D match, TRBD2 (7 bases). Germline V gene lookup returns CDR1 SQVTM and CDR2 ANQGSEA. Trimming shortened V by 3 bases and J by 7 bases, and 13 bases separated the two germline ends. The CDR3 covers 13 residues.

The rearrangement links TRBV11-2 to TRBJ2-7, with D tentatively TRBD1 or TRBD2 (5 bases each). V dropped 6 bases and J dropped 6 bases, with 15 bases sitting between them. The germline V gene has CDR1 SGHAT and CDR2 FQNNGV. CDR3 length equals 13 residues. For the CDR3, the DNA is TGTGCCAGCAGACCCCCGGGGCACATCGAGCAGTACTTC. The encoded protein is CASRPPGHIEQYF.

The rearrangement joins TRBV20-1 to TRBJ2-7, with D possibly being TRBD1 (6 bases). The ends were cut back, 6 bases at V and 2 bases at J, with 11 bases in the middle. CDR1 and CDR2 from the germline V gene are DFQATT and SNEGSKA (reference sequence). The CDR3 totals 12 residues. CDR3 DNA sequence: TGCAGTGCCCGTCAGGGGACCTACGAGCAGTACTTC. It specifies CSARQGTYEQYF.

The chain uses TRBV12-2 and TRBJ2-5; the D segment call TRBD2 is taken from the table without a DNA check. TRBV12-2 is described as a pseudogene. This CDR3 has 18 amino acids. In DNA, the CDR3 is TGTGCAAGTCGCTTAGGAAGCGGGAGGGCCGCCAGCCAAGAGACCCAGTACTTC. Translation: CASRLGSGRAASQETQYF.

The genes are TRBV11-2 and TRBJ2-1, with D possibly matching TRBD1 (7 bases). This CDR3 is 23 amino acids long. Looked up from germline, CDR1 is SGHAT and CDR2 is FQNNGV. Trimming stripped 0 bases from V and 9 bases from J, with 39 bases between. This CDR3 reads CASSLDLGRGAPGPFLETAEQFF. In DNA form, the CDR3 reads TGTGCCAGCAGCTTAGATCTAGGCAGGGGGGCTCCGGGACCCTTTCTCGAAACGGCTGAGCAGTTCTTC.

This clonotype was counted only a few times. The chain uses TRBV15 and TRBJ1-5; no reliable D call. This CDR3 is 14 amino acids long. V was trimmed by 3 bases and J by 2 bases, leaving 8 bases between them. Germline values: CDR1 LNHNV, CDR2 YYDKDF (reference sequence). In DNA form, the CDR3 reads TGTGCCACCAGCAGGGGCAGTGGCAATCAGCCCCAGCATTTT. This encodes CATSRGSGNQPQHF.

This clonotype was seen only a few times. The rearrangement joins TRBV6-2 or TRBV6-3 to TRBJ2-3; D ambiguous. CDR3 length: 11 amino acids. Trimming stripped 2 bases from V and 6 bases from J, with 3 bases between. From germline, CDR1 is MNHEY and CDR2 SVGEGT. The CDR3 DNA sequence: TGTGCCAGCAGTTACAGGGATACGCAGTATTTT. The encoded protein is CASSYRDTQYF.